This TCR beta chain derives from a study of blood T cells in healthy people across ages. Germline-derived CDR1 and CDR2 are ENHRY and SYGVKD. The ends were cut back, 0 bases at V and 9 bases at J, with 9 bases in the middle. The CDR3 length is 13 residues. Combining a sample-barcoded 5' primer with a J-beta primer mix, a second PCR ran for about 7 to 11 cycles. Via MiXCR, TCRdb re-called the 5' RACE reads, giving one row per CDR3 protein. The data hold about 780,000 distinct CDR3 sequences, with around 62% observed a single time. Per-sample yields of isolated PBMCs were at least 7 million. The material sequenced was blood. This clonotype originated in a man younger than 40 in good health. The chain carries TRBV10-3 and TRBJ2-1; D is ambiguous. The CDR3 DNA is TGTGCCATCAGTGAGTCGCGTAGCCCTGAGCAGTTCTTC. It is translated as CAISESRSPEQFF.